These 26 T cell receptor beta chains share one sample of origin, sequenced in a study of breast tumors, draining lymph nodes, adjacent tissues. Axillary draining lymph nodes of breast cancer patients supplied the node samples. TCRdb reanalysed the multiplex PCR reads using MiXCR and keeps one entry per CDR3 protein. This sample has 200,000 to 250,000 distinct CDR3 sequences; under 40% occur once, and the top ten carry over 3.5%. The specimen sequenced was axillary lymph node tissue. The origin of the receptors is a female donor with breast cancer. Some clones in this sample may be carry-over from other donors' samples.

As to this clonotype: A much more abundant neighbour one base away suggests this may be a read error. The chain is built from TRBV20-1 and TRBJ2-3, with D maybe TRBD2 (6 bases). There are 15 residues in the CDR3. Germline loops: CDR1 DFQATT, CDR2 SNEGSKA (reference sequence). V lost 6 bases, J lost 4 bases, and 20 bases lay in between. Written as DNA, the CDR3 is TGCAGTGCCCTCGCTTACGGGCGGGAACCAGATACGCAGTATTTT. This sequence encodes CSALAYGREPDTQYF.

This clonotype was recorded at least ten times. V is TRBV15 and J is TRBJ2-7; 8 bases line up with TRBD1. Germline CDR1 LNHNV, CDR2 YYDKDF (reference sequence). This CDR3 spans 15 amino acids. Losses at the gene ends were 1 base for V and 2 bases for J; bases not matched to a gene: 4. CDR3 nucleotides: TGTGCCACCAGCAGAGCTACAGGGGGTACCTACGAGCAGTACTTC. It encodes CATSRATGGTYEQYF.

The sample holds many counts of this clonotype. In nucleotides, the CDR3 is TGTGCCAGCAGTTCGACAGGGCCCGGAAACACCATATATTTT. Its translation: CASSSTGPGNTIYF. This chain connects TRBV6-5 to TRBJ1-3; 7 bases line up with TRBD1. The CDR3 is made up of 14 amino acids. Germline V CDR1 and CDR2: MNHEY, SVGAGI. V shed 4 bases, J shed 4 bases, and the junction held 4 bases outside the gene matches.

The table lists this clonotype with many counts. This chain links TRBV20-1 with TRBJ1-2; 11 bases map to TRBD1. The germline gives CDR1 DFQATT, CDR2 SNEGSKA (reference sequence). Trimming removed 1 base from V and 5 bases from J; junction bases left unmatched: 6. CDR3 size: 15 residues. For the CDR3, the DNA is TGCAGTGCTAGAGGGAGGGACAGGGGGTCATATGGCTACACCTTC. This sequence encodes CSARGRDRGSYGYTF.

Comment on this clonotype: A single base separates this from a much larger clone, so it may be a read error. The V gene is TRBV11-3, the J gene TRBJ2-1, with 9 bases fitting TRBD2. V was clipped by 10 bases and J by 2 bases; unmatched bases: 6. The CDR3 has 14 amino acids. Germline V CDR1 and CDR2: SGHNT, YENEEA. The DNA of the CDR3 is TGTGCCATTCGTAGCGGGGGCGCCTACAATGAGCAGTTCTTC. As protein: CAIRSGGAYNEQFF. Full variable domain (rest looked up from reference TRBV11-3 and TRBJ2-1): EAGVVQSPRYKIIEKKQPVAFWCNPISGHNTLYWYLQNLGQGPELLIRYENEEAVDDSQLPKDRFSAERLKGVDSTLKIQPAELGDSAVYLCAIRSGGAYNEQFFGPGTRLTVL.

This clonotype appeared many times. The chain joins TRBV5-1 to TRBJ2-1; D gene ambiguous. V lost 0 bases and J lost 6, with 13 bases in between. The length of the CDR3 is 15 residues. Germline CDR1 SGHRS, CDR2 YFSETQ. Written as DNA, the CDR3 is TGCGCCAGCAGCTTGGAAAAACCGAGTGCCAATGAGCAGTTCTTC. Translated: CASSLEKPSANEQFF. The full variable domain, rest sourced from reference TRBV5-1 and TRBJ2-1, is KAGVTQTPRYLIKTRGQQVTLSCSPISGHRSVSWYQQTPGQGLQFLFEYFSETQRNKGNFPGRFSGRQFSNSRSEMNVSTLELGDSALYLCASSLEKPSANEQFFGPGTRLTVL.

This clonotype was observed at least ten times. V is TRBV11-2 and J is TRBJ2-7, with D possibly TRBD1 on 5 matching bases. The ends were cut back, 6 bases at V and 0 bases at J, with 12 bases in the middle. This CDR3 is built from 14 residues. From germline, CDR1 is SGHAT and CDR2 FQNNGV. CDR3 sequence reads: CASSSQTVSYEQYF. Written as DNA, the CDR3 is TGTGCCAGCAGTTCCCAGACAGTCTCCTACGAGCAGTACTTC.

The rearrangement uses TRBV20-1 and TRBJ1-1; 7 nucleotides line up with TRBD1. Unmatched junction bases numbered 3, after V lost 5 bases and J lost 3 bases. The CDR3 covers 12 residues. The germline gives CDR1 DFQATT, CDR2 SNEGSKA (reference sequence). Here the CDR3 DNA reads TGCAGTGCTCGACAGGGTGACACTGAAGCTTTCTTT. It encodes CSARQGDTEAFF.

Only a few counts were recorded for this clonotype. This chain joins TRBV6-2 or TRBV6-3 and TRBJ2-1; 8 bases match TRBD2. CDR1 is MNHEY, CDR2 SVGEGT, per germline. The CDR3 has 15 amino acids. The V segment lost 0 bases and the J segment 4 bases; nucleotides outside the gene matches: 2. CDR3 region: CASSYSGTRYNEQFF. CDR3 DNA sequence: TGTGCCAGCAGTTACTCCGGGACTAGGTACAATGAGCAGTTCTTC.

This clonotype was observed at least ten times. The V call is TRBV2, the J call TRBJ1-1, with 10 nucleotides matching TRBD1. J gave up 3 bases and V 6 bases, and 1 base lay outside the gene matches. Germline V gives CDR1 SNHLY, CDR2 FYNNEI. The CDR3 spans 13 residues. The CDR3 loop reads CASRGQGYTEAFF. The DNA for the CDR3 is TGTGCCAGCAGGGGACAGGGGTACACTGAAGCTTTCTTT. Together with reference TRBV2 and TRBJ1-1, the CDR3 gives the full variable domain: EPEVTQTPSHQVTQMGQEVILRCVPISNHLYFYWYRQILGQKVEFLVSFYNNEISEKSEIFDDQFSVERPDGSNFTLKIRSTKLEDSAMYFCASRGQGYTEAFFGQGTRLTVV.

In its sample, this clonotype was seen many times. V usage is TRBV7-3 and J usage is TRBJ2-1, with 7 bases fitting TRBD1. CDR1 SGHTA and CDR2 FQGTGA come from the germline V gene. Trimming at V came to 3 bases and at J to 8 bases, leaving 4 bases not matched to a gene. The CDR3 runs 13 residues. The CDR3 loop is CASSFLQGHEQFF. The CDR3 DNA sequence: TGTGCCAGCAGCTTTCTACAGGGGCATGAGCAGTTCTTC.

Many counts were recorded for this clonotype. V usage is TRBV7-2 and J usage is TRBJ2-3; 10 positions match TRBD2. Trimming cost V 7 bases and J 5 bases; bases outside gene matches: 9. The CDR3 has 15 amino acids. Germline-derived CDR1 and CDR2 are SGHTA and FQGNSA. In DNA form, the CDR3 reads TGTGCCAGCACCAGACTAGCGGGCCCAGTAGATACGCAGTATTTT. This encodes CASTRLAGPVDTQYF. The whole variable domain, remainder taken from reference TRBV7-2 and TRBJ2-3, is GAGVSQSPSNKVTEKGKDVELRCDPISGHTALYWYRQSLGQGLEFLIYFQGNSAPDKSGLPSDRFSAERTGGSVSTLTIQRTQQEDSAVYLCASTRLAGPVDTQYFGPGTRLTVL.

This clonotype occurred many times. The CDR3 is CASSEDGARGYTF. Here the CDR3 DNA reads TGTGCCAGCAGTGAAGATGGGGCGAGGGGCTACACCTTC. The rearrangement links TRBV6-4 to TRBJ1-2, with D possibly matching TRBD1 (5 bases). Germline V CDR1 and CDR2: MRHNA, SNTAGT. Trimming cost V 3 bases and J 8 bases, with 13 bases left between them. CDR3 size: 13 residues.

Worth noting for this clonotype: The germline gene is not matched at one end of the junction; a read error may be the cause. The V and J genes are TRBV7-6 and TRBJ2-2; D is perhaps TRBD1 or TRBD2 (6 bases each). CDR3 size: 15 residues. Germline CDR1 SGHVS, CDR2 FNYEAQ. The CDR3 loop reads CASRRGAPNTGELFF. Written as DNA, the CDR3 is TGTGCCAGCAGGAGGGGGGCGCCGAATACCGGGGAGCTGTTTTTT.

The rearrangement uses TRBV2 and TRBJ2-1, with a possible D match to TRBD2 (6 bases). CDR3 length: 10 amino acids. The V and J ends lost 11 bases and 8 bases respectively, with 10 bases between them. Per germline, CDR1 SNHLY and CDR2 FYNNEI. The CDR3 is CARTTDEQFF. CDR3 sequence (DNA): TGTGCCCGGACTACCGATGAGCAGTTCTTC.

This clonotype was recorded at least ten times. The rearrangement joins TRBV2 to TRBJ2-3, with TRBD2 matching 15 bases. V lost 5 bases, J lost 1 base, and 10 bases stayed unmatched. The germline V gene has CDR1 SNHLY and CDR2 FYNNEI. There are 19 residues in the CDR3. The CDR3 reads CASSRTGTSGGLGTDTQYF. CDR3 bases: TGTGCCAGCAGTCGCACCGGGACTAGCGGGGGGCTTGGCACAGATACGCAGTATTTT.

This clonotype was observed many times. This chain joins TRBV2 and TRBJ2-6; D remains unclear. Per the germline V gene, CDR1 is SNHLY and CDR2 is FYNNEI. The CDR3 has 14 residues. V was shortened by 4 bases and J by 4 bases, with 8 bases between the two germline ends. The CDR3 sequence is CASSVRPGANVLTF. DNA for the CDR3: TGTGCCAGCAGTGTTCGCCCCGGGGCCAACGTCCTGACTTTC.

This clonotype was observed at least ten times. J is TRBJ2-7 and V is TRBV11-3, with D uncertain. Germline V gene data show CDR1 as SGHNT and CDR2 as YENEEA. The germline V and J ends were trimmed by 3 bases and 1 base, with 4 bases remaining between them. This CDR3 region has 12 residues. Here the CDR3 DNA reads TGTGCCAGCAGCTTTGTATCCTACGAGCAGTACTTC. Its translation: CASSFVSYEQYF. Full variable domain (rest looked up from reference TRBV11-3 and TRBJ2-7): EAGVVQSPRYKIIEKKQPVAFWCNPISGHNTLYWYLQNLGQGPELLIRYENEEAVDDSQLPKDRFSAERLKGVDSTLKIQPAELGDSAVYLCASSFVSYEQYFGPGTRLTVT.

The chain joins TRBV20-1 to TRBJ1-6; no definite D call. Per the germline V gene, CDR1 is DFQATT and CDR2 is SNEGSKA (reference sequence). The CDR3 loop spans 13 amino acids. V was clipped by 6 bases and J by 5 bases, with 11 bases between them. The CDR3 loop reads CSARDTDNSPLHF. CDR3 sequence (DNA): TGCAGTGCGCGTGACACGGATAATTCACCCCTCCACTTT.

In its sample, this clonotype was seen a few times. The V and J genes are TRBV6-6 and TRBJ2-1, with 8 positions matching TRBD2. The germline CDR1 and CDR2 sequences are MNHNY and SVGAGI (reference sequence). V was clipped by 0 bases and J by 8 bases; unmatched bases: 15. The CDR3 consists of 18 residues. CDR3 DNA sequence: TGTGCCAGCAGTTACTCGAAGGGGACGGGAGGGCAGCGGGATGAGCAGTTCTTC. Amino acids: CASSYSKGTGGQRDEQFF.

The J gene is TRBJ1-5, the V gene TRBV19; tentative D call: TRBD1 (5 bases). This CDR3 contains 15 residues. In germline, CDR1 is LNHDA, CDR2 SQIVND (reference sequence). V lost 9 bases, J lost 2 bases, and 17 bases lay in between. This CDR3 reads CASSREGKGNQPQHF. CDR3 nucleotide sequence: TGTGCCAGCTCCAGGGAGGGGAAGGGCAATCAGCCCCAGCATTTT.

There are many counts of this clonotype. The J gene is TRBJ1-4, the V gene TRBV12-3 or TRBV12-4; 11 positions agree with TRBD1. The V segment lost 6 bases and the J segment 7 bases; nucleotides outside the gene matches: 7. The CDR3 is 15 residues long. Written as DNA, the CDR3 is TGTGCCAGCAGCTCCGGACAGGGGGCATCTGAAAAACTGTTTTTT. It translates to CASSSGQGASEKLFF.

This clonotype was counted only a few times. The rearrangement uses TRBV19 and TRBJ1-4; D unresolved. CDR3 length: 13 amino acids. Germline V gene sequence: CDR1 LNHDA, CDR2 SQIVND (reference sequence). V was trimmed by 3 bases and J by 3 bases, leaving 5 bases between them. CDR3 sequence (DNA): TGTGCCAGTAGTATCCCCCCTAATGAAAAACTGTTTTTT. Residues: CASSIPPNEKLFF.

The V call is TRBV6-5, the J call TRBJ1-4; D is uncertain. Germline V gene lookup returns CDR1 MNHEY and CDR2 SVGAGI. Trimming shortened V by 6 bases and J by 10 bases, and 21 bases separated the two germline ends. The length of the CDR3 is 15 residues. CDR3: CASSLGLMGMGKLFF. The DNA for the CDR3 is TGTGCCAGCAGCCTCGGCCTTATGGGCATGGGAAAACTGTTTTTT.

The J gene is TRBJ2-5, the V gene TRBV4-1, with a possible D match to TRBD1 (8 bases). CDR3 length equals 15 residues. The germline V gene has CDR1 MGHRA and CDR2 YSYEKL. The V gene lost 4 bases and the J gene lost 4 bases, with 16 bases spanning the gap. CDR3 in amino acids: CASSLGTGGGETQYF. In nucleotides, the CDR3 is TGCGCCAGCAGCCTAGGAACAGGGGGGGGAGAGACCCAGTACTTC.

This clonotype was counted a few times. CDR3 region: CASSIYSALETQYF. The CDR3 DNA sequence: TGTGCCAGCAGTATCTACAGCGCCCTAGAGACCCAGTACTTC. This chain connects TRBV28 to TRBJ2-5; D unresolved. The CDR3 covers 14 residues. Germline lookup yields CDR1 MDHEN and CDR2 SYDVKM. V was cut by 5 bases and J by 4 bases, with 14 bases left in between.